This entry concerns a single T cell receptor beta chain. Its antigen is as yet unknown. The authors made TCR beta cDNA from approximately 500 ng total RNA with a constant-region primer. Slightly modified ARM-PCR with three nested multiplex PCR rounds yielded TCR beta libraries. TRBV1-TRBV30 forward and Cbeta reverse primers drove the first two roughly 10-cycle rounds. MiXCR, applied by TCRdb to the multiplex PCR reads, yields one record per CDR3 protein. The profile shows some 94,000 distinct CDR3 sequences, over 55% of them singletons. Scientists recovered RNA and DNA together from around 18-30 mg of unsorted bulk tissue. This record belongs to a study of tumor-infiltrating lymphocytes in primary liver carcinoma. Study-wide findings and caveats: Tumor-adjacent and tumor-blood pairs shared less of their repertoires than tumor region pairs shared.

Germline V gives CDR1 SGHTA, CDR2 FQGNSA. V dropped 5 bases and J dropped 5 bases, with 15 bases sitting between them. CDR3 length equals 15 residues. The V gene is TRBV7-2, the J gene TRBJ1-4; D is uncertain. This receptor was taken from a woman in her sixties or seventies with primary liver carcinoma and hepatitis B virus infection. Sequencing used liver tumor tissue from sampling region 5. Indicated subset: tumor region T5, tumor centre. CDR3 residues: CASSPRPVRNEKLFF. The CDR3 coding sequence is TGTGCCAGCAGCCCGCGACCCGTTCGGAATGAAAAACTGTTTTTT. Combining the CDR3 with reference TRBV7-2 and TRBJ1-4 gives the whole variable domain GAGVSQSPSNKVTEKGKDVELRCDPISGHTALYWYRQSLGQGLEFLIYFQGNSAPDKSGLPSDRFSAERTGGSVSTLTIQRTQQEDSAVYLCASSPRPVRNEKLFFGSGTQLSVL.